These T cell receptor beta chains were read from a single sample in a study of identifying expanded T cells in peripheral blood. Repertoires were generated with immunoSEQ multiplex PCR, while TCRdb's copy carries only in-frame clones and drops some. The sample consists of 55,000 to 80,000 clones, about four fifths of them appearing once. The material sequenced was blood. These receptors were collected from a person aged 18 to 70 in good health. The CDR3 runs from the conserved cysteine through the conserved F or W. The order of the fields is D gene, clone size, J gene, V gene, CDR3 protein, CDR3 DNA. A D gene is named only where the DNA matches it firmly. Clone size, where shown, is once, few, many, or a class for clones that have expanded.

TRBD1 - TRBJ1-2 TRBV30 CAWGTGVYGYTF TGTGCCTGGGGAACAGGGGTCTATGGCTACACCTTC
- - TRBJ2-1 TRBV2 CASTREERLSSYNEQFF TGTGCCAGCACTAGGGAGGAGCGGCTCAGCTCCTACAATGAGCAGTTCTTC
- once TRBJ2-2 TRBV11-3 CASSYGGGELFF TGTGCCAGCAGCTACGGGGGCGGGGAGCTGTTTTTT
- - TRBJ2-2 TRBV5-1 CASSPLASGTGELFF TGCGCCAGCAGCCCCCTCGCTTCGGGGACCGGGGAGCTGTTTTTT
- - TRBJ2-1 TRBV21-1 CASSKEVLAGGPRNEQFF TGTGCCAGCAGCAAAGAGGTACTAGCGGGAGGGCCAAGGAATGAGCAGTTCTTC
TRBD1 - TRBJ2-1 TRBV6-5 CASDRGLYNEQFF TGTGCCAGTGACAGGGGGTTATACAATGAGCAGTTCTTC
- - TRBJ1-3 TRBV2 CASRRDKPSGNTIYF TGTGCCAGCAGGAGGGACAAACCCTCCGGAAACACCATATATTTT
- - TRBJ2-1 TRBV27 CASSFHSGGNEQFF TGTGCCAGCAGTTTCCACTCCGGGGGCAATGAGCAGTTCTTC
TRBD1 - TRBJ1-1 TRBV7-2 CASRVGQGPTEAFF TGTGCCAGCAGGGTCGGACAGGGACCCACTGAAGCTTTCTTT
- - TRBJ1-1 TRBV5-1 CASSLGDPGGTTEAFF TGCGCCAGCAGCTTGGGGGACCCCGGCGGAACGACTGAAGCTTTCTTT